This T cell receptor beta chain was recovered during a study of cytomegalovirus exposure and HLA in healthy donors (dated by TCRdb to the late 2010s). About the study as a whole: An earlier analysis of some 500 of the donors reported 250 to 300 Gb of sequence data and 117 million unique TCR beta sequences from some 180 million T cells. An early release that covered about 600 HLA-typed donors contained approximately 290 gigabases of sequencing data and 65 million to 100 million unique TCR sequences. The genetic ancestry cluster associated with self-reported Caucasian donors included roughly 84% of the 398 genotyped donors. The study aimed to test whether cataloging public T cell receptors could reveal signatures of past pathogen exposure. Using immunosequencing, the study profiled T cell repertoires from fewer than 700 subjects and related those repertoires to cytomegalovirus serostatus. Along with the roughly 610-subject first cohort, a separate validation cohort of approximately 110 different subjects was used. To predict cytomegalovirus infection status, the study combined high-throughput TCR immunosequencing, statistical association of individual TCRs with disease status, and machine learning. In a later analysis, previously published TCR beta repertoires from hundreds of donors were re-analyzed and high-resolution HLA genotyping was added so that TCR occurrence patterns could be studied. Rather than drawing on any new phenotypic data, the later analysis identified candidate immune exposures from TCR beta sequences and the way those sequences occurred across donors. An earlier analysis of approximately 500 of the donors applied high-throughput TCR beta sequencing to assess whether each TCR beta V gene segment acted as functional or pseudogenic. Donor age, sex, ethnicity and CMV serostatus were collected together with the repertoire data. A later genetic analysis used genome-wide SNP genotypes for about 60% of the 666 donors, treating that subset as a discovery cohort. All discovery cohort repertoires had been generated using a single sequencing platform. HLA typing covered class I and class II loci at four-digit resolution. The number of donors typed differed by locus, with roughly 620-630 for A, B, C, DRB1 and DQB1, 522 for DQA1, 600 to 610 for DPA1, and about 450 for DPB1. Five DR-DQ haplotypes were handled as single units for association and clustering because linkage in the cohort was strong. On average, roughly 240,000 unique TCR beta nucleotide sequences were sequenced per donor among 300 to 500 genotyped donors of the cohort, with roughly a sixth of those sequences being non-productive. Study-wide findings and limitations: In the study, roughly 160 TCR beta chains were listed as associated with cytomegalovirus. According to a later analysis, TCR association rates differed among HLA loci, with DRB1 alleles showing the most associated TCRs and HLA-C alleles showing the fewest. Cytomegalovirus status was reported to be diagnosed by the classifier with high specificity and sensitivity in both the original and validation cohorts. The authors suggested that the approach could potentially be extended to other disease states and immunological phenotypes. Over 15 rarely observed V segments, including chromosome 9 orphons, were excluded from the earlier analysis of approximately 500 of the donors because counts were too low. An association between a missense DCLRE1C variant and V-gene and J-gene trimming of TCR beta chains was found in a later genetic analysis and replicated in an independent cohort. In a later analysis, HLA-associated TCR beta chains showed more clonal expansion and lower generation probabilities than non-associated chains that were equally common. A further reported finding was that TCR beta sequences accurately predicted the HLA-A and HLA-B alleles for most subjects in the first cohort. CMV serostatus was the only immune exposure information available for the cohort. In this cohort, only TCR beta chains were sequenced, and detectable features were limited by the absence of alpha or paired-chain data. A later analysis reported that several top co-occurrence clusters appeared linked to parvovirus B19, influenza, CMV and Epstein-Barr virus. Correlated functional status among segregating V segments might be attributable to linkage disequilibrium, but an unknown experimental factor could not be ruled out. Roughly uniform sequencing depth across donors was assumed in presence/absence analyses, although this assumption may not hold. A later analysis associated about 17,000 TCR beta sequences with specific HLA alleles at a false discovery rate of 0.05. A few of the identified cytomegalovirus-associated TCR beta chains were confirmed in vitro to be specific for cytomegalovirus antigens. Most TCR sequences were observed very rarely across donors, whereas some public TCRs were present in many individuals. Strong co-occurrence of HLA alleles, especially DR and DQ, made assigning TCR associations to individual alleles difficult. Most CMV-associated TCR beta chains appeared to be HLA-restricted in a later analysis, and the HLA associations seemed to be driven largely by CMV exposure. A cluster of highly shared sequence variants was judged likely to be a technical artifact of the sequencing pipeline. Because HLA typing was unavailable for some donors at each locus, only the typed subset was used in association tests. A later genetic analysis reported fewer N-insertions in productive TCRs among donors in an Asian-associated ancestry cluster than the roughly 640-donor mean. In an earlier analysis of some 500 of the donors, most TCR beta V segments appeared in productive rearrangements about 87% or about 30% of the time, broadly matching IMGT annotations.

A word on this clone: No cognate antigen has been identified for it. No much larger clone exists at a distance of one base, and base qualities are not known.

The cohort consisted of 600 to 700 healthy bone marrow donors. At the time of sampling, every cohort member was nominally healthy, though immune exposures that went unrecorded were likely present. The donor was CMV seropositive and belonged to the group of 270 or so seropositive cohort members. A peripheral blood sample was collected from each donor, and TCR beta sequencing was performed on peripheral blood mononuclear cells. Genomic DNA extraction from the blood cell samples was performed with the Qiagen DNeasy Blood Extraction Kit. The library was obtained by the immunoSEQ multiplex PCR assay. A mixture of 60 forward primers for TCR Vbeta segments and 13 reverse primers for TCR Jbeta segments was used in the multiplex PCR. The CDR3 region of rearranged TCR beta genes was amplified from genomic DNA with a multiplex PCR assay. On the Illumina HiSeq System, the amplified TCR beta libraries were sequenced as 87-base-pair reads. The study's own analysis went as follows. Across the 670 or so repertoires, a later analysis counted around 80 million unique TCR beta chains, approximately 12 million of which were shared by at least two donors. Raw reads were error-corrected and collapsed into unique sequences with a nearest-neighbor algorithm that merged closely related sequences to remove PCR and sequencing errors. Alignment of CDR3 sequences to IMGT reference sequences was used to assign V, D and J gene segments. For a sequence to be retained, a match of at least six nucleotides was required to both a V gene segment and a J gene segment. Rearrangements were called productive when the CDR3 lacked stop codons and stayed in frame with V and J; all others were non-productive. Following IMGT convention, CDR3 was defined as the stretch from the second conserved V-encoded cysteine to the conserved J-encoded phenylalanine. The earlier analysis of some 540 of the donors excluded any sequence lacking an unambiguous match to a single V gene segment. An earlier analysis of 500 to 700 of the donors classified V segments as functional when productive rearrangements were above 56.7% and as segregating when the standard deviation between donors was above 5%. A statistical classification framework was developed to diagnose cytomegalovirus status using the catalog of TCR beta chain sequences. V and J gene assignment, in a later analysis, came from comparing TCR nucleotide sequences with IMGT/GENE-DB human TR gene sequences. The TCRdist pipeline was used in a later analysis to assign CDR3 sequences and most-parsimonious VDJ recombination scenarios. In a later analysis, each TCR beta chain was defined by its CDR3 amino acid sequence together with its V-gene family, and reads without a unique V-gene family were excluded. A later analysis removed over 500 highly shared, low-generation-probability nucleotide sequences to deal with suspected cross-contamination and a sequencing artifact. In a later analysis, a clonal expansion index for each public chain was calculated from normalized within-repertoire ranks of inferred template counts. Generation probabilities in a later analysis came from a VDJ recombination model fitted to out-of-frame rearrangements, and those results were checked against IGoR. A later analysis scored TCR-TCR, TCR-HLA and TCR-CMV co-occurrence with hypergeometric tests, applying a repertoire-size bias correction to TCR pairs. In a later analysis, false discovery rates were estimated by permuting HLA or CMV assignments 20 times. In a later analysis, co-occurring TCRs were grouped using DBSCAN, with TCRdist sequence similarity added in when clustering inside HLA-allele-positive subsets. For co-occurrence clustering, repertoires with fewer than 30,000 or more than 120,000 public chains were excluded, along with 4 to 6 repertoires with anomalous nucleotide sharing. TCRdb took this table from immuneACCESS and kept in-frame rearrangements with V and J called. Such tables lack part of the clones; where checked against another copy, unresolved V genes explain under half of the gap, and the rest is unexplained. That table gives V, J and clone size, and the DNA gave D and trimming. The sample yields tens of thousands of clones; 78% were counted once. 4.5% to 7% of the sample lies in the top ten.

The receptor was derived from a male donor in good health and CMV-seropositive. The sequencing input was PBMCs.

The CDR3 protein: CASSFRGSPGEQYF. The nucleotide sequence is given as TGTGCCAGCAGTTTTCGCGGGTCTCCGGGGGAGCAGTACTTC. The chain joins TRBV28 to TRBJ2-7; the D gene is possibly TRBD2, with 5 bases matching. V is pared back by 3 bases and J by 7 bases, with 16 bases lying between the germline termini. The CDR3, from cysteine to phenylalanine, totals 14 residues. The kept DNA is CDR3 alone, 42 bases in frame from the first base. The CDR1 and CDR2 encoded by the germline V gene are MDHEN and SYDVKM.